One T cell receptor beta chain is described in this entry. Its antigen is not known. Researchers gathered lesional scalp punch biopsies and peripheral blood from patients with alopecia areata. Separation by sorting yielded CD4+ and CD8+ T cells from PBMCs. The data were taken from a study of CD8+ T cells in alopecia areata. Study conclusions and caveats: Normal-skin resident alphabeta T cells also appear among scalp sample sequences.

Germline CDR1 is SQVTM and CDR2 is ANQGSEA. This CDR3 comprises 13 residues. The trim removed 4 bases at V and 6 bases at J, leaving 7 bases unmatched. TCR sequencing used cDNA made by reverse transcription of extracted RNA. Libraries were prepared by immunoSEQ multiplex PCR; TCRdb keeps only in-frame clonotypes and omits some of them. This table holds 150,000 to 200,000 clones, 59% found once. The sample in question was CD4+ T cells sorted from blood, obtained at week 0. This TCR came from a human donor with alopecia areata. The chain couples TRBV29-1 to TRBJ2-3; 7 nucleotides agree with TRBD2. Written as DNA, the CDR3 is TGCAGCGTTGCTTTTTGGGGGGGTGATACGCAGTATTTT. This codes for CSVAFWGGDTQYF.